The clone carrying this T cell receptor (beta chain) was seen a handful of times. Its target is unknown. This specimen comes from a study of lymphopenia after photon versus proton radiotherapy. Overall study results and limits: Post-nadir diversity loss with photons came from oligoclonal expansion, particularly CD8+ Temra cells.

V lost 3 bases to trimming and J lost 1 base, with 9 bases between them. This CDR3 spans 14 amino acids. Germline assignment: CDR1 LNHDA and CDR2 SQIVND (reference sequence). Libraries were prepared by immunoSEQ multiplex PCR; TCRdb keeps only in-frame clonotypes and omits some of them. The sample records about 160,000 clones, roughly nine tenths being singletons. V and J are TRBV19 and TRBJ1-2; no firm D call. The TCR was taken from a man in his fifties with gastric cancer. This material consisted of peripheral blood, taken from a patient treated with photon-based radiotherapy. Written as DNA, the CDR3 is TGTGCCAGTAGTATGTCAAACAGTAACTATGGCTACACCTTC. Translation gives CASSMSNSNYGYTF.